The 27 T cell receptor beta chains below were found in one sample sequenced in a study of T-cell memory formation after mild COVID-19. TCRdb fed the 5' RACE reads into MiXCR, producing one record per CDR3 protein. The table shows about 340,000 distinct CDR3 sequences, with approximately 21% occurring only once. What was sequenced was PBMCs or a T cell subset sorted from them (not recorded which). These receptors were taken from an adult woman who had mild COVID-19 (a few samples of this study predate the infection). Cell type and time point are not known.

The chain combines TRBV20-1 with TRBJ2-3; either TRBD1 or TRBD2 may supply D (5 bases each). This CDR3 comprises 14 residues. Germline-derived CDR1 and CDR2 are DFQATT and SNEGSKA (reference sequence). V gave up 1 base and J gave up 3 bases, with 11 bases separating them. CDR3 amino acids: CSARVGVMTDTQYF. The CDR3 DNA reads TGCAGTGCTAGAGTGGGGGTAATGACAGATACGCAGTATTTT.

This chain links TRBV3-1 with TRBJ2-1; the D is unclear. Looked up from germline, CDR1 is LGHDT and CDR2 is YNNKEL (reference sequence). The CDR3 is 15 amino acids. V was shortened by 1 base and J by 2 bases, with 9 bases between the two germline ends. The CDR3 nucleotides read TGTGCCAGCAGCCAAGCTGATTGGACCTACAATGAGCAGTTCTTC. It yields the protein CASSQADWTYNEQFF.

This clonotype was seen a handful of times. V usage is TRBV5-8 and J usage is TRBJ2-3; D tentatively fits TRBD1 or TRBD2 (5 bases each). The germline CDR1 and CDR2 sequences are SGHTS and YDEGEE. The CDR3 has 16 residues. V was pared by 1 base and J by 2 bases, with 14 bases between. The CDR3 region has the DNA TGTGCCAGCAGCTTGATCTCGGGACGGCTCACAGATACGCAGTATTTT. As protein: CASSLISGRLTDTQYF.

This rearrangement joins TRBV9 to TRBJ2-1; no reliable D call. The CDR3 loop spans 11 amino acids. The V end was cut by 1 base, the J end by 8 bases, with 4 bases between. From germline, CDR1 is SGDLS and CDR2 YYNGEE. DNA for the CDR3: TGTGCCAGCAGCGTATTCGATGAGCAGTTCTTC. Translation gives CASSVFDEQFF.

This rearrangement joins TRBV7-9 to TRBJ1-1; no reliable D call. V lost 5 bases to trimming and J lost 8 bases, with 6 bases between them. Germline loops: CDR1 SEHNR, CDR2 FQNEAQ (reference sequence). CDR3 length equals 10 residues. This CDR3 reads CASSPPEAFF. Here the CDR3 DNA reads TGTGCCAGCAGCCCACCCGAAGCTTTCTTT.

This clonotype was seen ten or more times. CDR3 amino acids: CASSPAGGQGFF. As DNA, the CDR3 is TGTGCCAGCAGCCCTGCCGGTGGACAGGGCTTCTTC. The chain joins TRBV7-2 to TRBJ2-1; TRBD1 matches 8 bases. The CDR3 is 12 residues long. V dropped 5 bases and J dropped 16; count of bases not matched to a gene: 10. The germline V gene encodes CDR1 SGHTA and CDR2 FQGNSA.

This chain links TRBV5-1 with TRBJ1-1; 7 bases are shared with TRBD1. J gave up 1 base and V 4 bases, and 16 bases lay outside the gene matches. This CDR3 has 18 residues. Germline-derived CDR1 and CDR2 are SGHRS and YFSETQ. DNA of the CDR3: TGCGCCAGCAGCCCGAGAGACAGGGCCTCAGCCGGGAACACTGAAGCTTTCTTT. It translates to CASSPRDRASAGNTEAFF.

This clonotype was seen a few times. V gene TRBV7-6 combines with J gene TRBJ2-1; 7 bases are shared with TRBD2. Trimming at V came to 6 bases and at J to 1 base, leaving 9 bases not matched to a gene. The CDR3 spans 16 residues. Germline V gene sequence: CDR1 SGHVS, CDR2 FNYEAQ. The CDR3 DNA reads TGTGCCAGCAGTGGCTTATGGGGGGGGTCCTACAATGAGCAGTTCTTC. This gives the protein CASSGLWGGSYNEQFF. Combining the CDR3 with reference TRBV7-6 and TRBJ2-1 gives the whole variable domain GAGVSQSPRYKVTKRGQDVALRCDPISGHVSLYWYRQALGQGPEFLTYFNYEAQQDKSGLPNDRFSAERPEGSISTLTIQRTEQRDSAMYRCASSGLWGGSYNEQFFGPGTRLTVL.

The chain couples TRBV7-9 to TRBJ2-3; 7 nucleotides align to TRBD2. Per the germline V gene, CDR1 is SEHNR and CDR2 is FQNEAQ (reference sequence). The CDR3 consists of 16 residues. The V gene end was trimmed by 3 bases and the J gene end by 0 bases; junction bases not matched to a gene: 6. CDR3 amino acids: CASSFSLAASTDTQYF. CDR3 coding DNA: TGTGCCAGCAGCTTTAGCCTAGCGGCTAGCACAGATACGCAGTATTTT.

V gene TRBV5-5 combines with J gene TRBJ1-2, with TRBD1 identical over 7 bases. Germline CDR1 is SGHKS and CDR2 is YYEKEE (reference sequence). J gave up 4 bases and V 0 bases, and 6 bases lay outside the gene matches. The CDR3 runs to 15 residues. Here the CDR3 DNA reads TGTGCCAGCAGCTTGGAGAAAGGACAGGTCTATGGCTACACCTTC. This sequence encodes CASSLEKGQVYGYTF.

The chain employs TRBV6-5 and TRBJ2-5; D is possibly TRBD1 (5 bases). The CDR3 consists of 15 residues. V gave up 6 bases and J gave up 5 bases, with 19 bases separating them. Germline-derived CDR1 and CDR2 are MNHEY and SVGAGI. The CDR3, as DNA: TGTGCCAGCAGCTCTACTCGGACATCCCAGGAGACCCAGTACTTC. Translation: CASSSTRTSQETQYF.

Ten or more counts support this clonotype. CDR3 bases: TGCAGCGTTGGCTCTAGCGGGAGAGGAGAGCAGTACTTC. Amino acid sequence: CSVGSSGRGEQYF. The chain joins TRBV29-1 to TRBJ2-7, with 10 bases aligning to TRBD2. Germline CDR1 is SQVTM and CDR2 is ANQGSEA. With 4 bases clipped from V and 7 bases from J, the junction kept 7 bases outside the gene matches. CDR3 size: 13 residues.

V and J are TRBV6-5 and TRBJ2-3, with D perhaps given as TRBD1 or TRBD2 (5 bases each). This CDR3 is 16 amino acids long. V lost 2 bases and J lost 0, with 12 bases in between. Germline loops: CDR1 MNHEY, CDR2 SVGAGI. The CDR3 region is CASSYDGTYSTDTQYF. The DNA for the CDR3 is TGTGCCAGCAGTTACGACGGGACGTACAGCACAGATACGCAGTATTTT.

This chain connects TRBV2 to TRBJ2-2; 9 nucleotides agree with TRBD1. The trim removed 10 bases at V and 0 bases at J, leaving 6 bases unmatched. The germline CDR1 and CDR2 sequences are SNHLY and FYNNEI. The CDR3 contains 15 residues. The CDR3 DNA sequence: TGTGCCAACCGACAGGGGGATGCGAACACCGGGGAGCTGTTTTTT. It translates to CANRQGDANTGELFF.

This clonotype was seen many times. The CDR3 DNA sequence: TGTGCCAGCAGTCCCGTCACTAGCGGGAGGGGTGAGCAGTTCTTC. It yields the protein CASSPVTSGRGEQFF. This sequence joins TRBV12-3 or TRBV12-4 and TRBJ2-1; 13 nucleotides agree with TRBD2. The CDR3 is 15 amino acids. V was clipped by 5 bases and J by 9 bases; unmatched bases: 7.

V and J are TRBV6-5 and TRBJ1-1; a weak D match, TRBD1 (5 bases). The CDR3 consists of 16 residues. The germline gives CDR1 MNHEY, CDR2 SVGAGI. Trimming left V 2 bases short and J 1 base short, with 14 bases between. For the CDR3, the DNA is TGTGCCAGCAGTTACGGGATCGGGAGGGGGAACACTGAAGCTTTCTTT. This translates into CASSYGIGRGNTEAFF.

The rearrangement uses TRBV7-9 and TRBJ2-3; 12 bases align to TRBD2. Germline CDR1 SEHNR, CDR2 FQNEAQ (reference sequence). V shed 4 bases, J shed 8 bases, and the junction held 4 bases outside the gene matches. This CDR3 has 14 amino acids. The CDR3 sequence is CASSSSGRELTQYF. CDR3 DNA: TGTGCCAGCAGCTCTAGCGGGAGGGAGCTTACGCAGTATTTT. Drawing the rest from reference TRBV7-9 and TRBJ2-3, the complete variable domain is DTGVSQNPRHKITKRGQNVTFRCDPISEHNRLYWYRQTLGQGPEFLTYFQNEAQLEKSRLLSDRFSAERPKGSFSTLEIQRTEQGDSAMYLCASSSSGRELTQYFGPGTRLTVL.

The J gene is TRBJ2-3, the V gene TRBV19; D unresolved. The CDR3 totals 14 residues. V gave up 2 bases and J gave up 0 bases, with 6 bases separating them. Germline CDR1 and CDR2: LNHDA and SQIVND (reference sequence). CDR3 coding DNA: TGTGCCAGTAGTATACAAACTAGCACAGATACGCAGTATTTT. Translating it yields CASSIQTSTDTQYF. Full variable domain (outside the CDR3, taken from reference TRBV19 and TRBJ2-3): DGGITQSPKYLFRKEGQNVTLSCEQNLNHDAMYWYRQDPGQGLRLIYYSQIVNDFQKGDIAEGYSVSREKKESFPLTVTSAQKNPTAFYLCASSIQTSTDTQYFGPGTRLTVL.

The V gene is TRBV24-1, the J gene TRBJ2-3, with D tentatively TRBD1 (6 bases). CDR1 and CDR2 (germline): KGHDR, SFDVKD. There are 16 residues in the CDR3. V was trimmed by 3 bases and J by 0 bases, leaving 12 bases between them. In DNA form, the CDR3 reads TGTGCCACCAGTGATACCGGGACACCGAGCACAGATACGCAGTATTTT. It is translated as CATSDTGTPSTDTQYF.

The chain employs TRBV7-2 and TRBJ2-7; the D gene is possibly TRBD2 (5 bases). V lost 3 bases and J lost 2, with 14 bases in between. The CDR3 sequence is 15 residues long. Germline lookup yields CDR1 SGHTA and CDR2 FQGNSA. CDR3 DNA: TGTGCCAGCAGCTTCCGAGCGGTAGGACCCTACGAGCAGTACTTC. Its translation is CASSFRAVGPYEQYF.

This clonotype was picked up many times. CDR3 protein: CSASAPRQAEGQLFF. The CDR3 DNA sequence: TGCAGTGCTAGCGCCCCCAGACAGGCCGAGGGACAACTGTTTTTT. The rearrangement joins TRBV20-1 to TRBJ1-4, with D tentatively TRBD1 (6 bases). The CDR3 loop spans 15 amino acids. In germline, CDR1 is DFQATT, CDR2 SNEGSKA (reference sequence). V was shortened by 3 bases and J by 12 bases, with 23 bases between the two germline ends.

The CDR3 loop is CASSLGSVVGYEQYF. As DNA, the CDR3 is TGTGCCAGCAGCTTAGGCTCGGTGGTGGGCTACGAGCAGTACTTC. V gene TRBV7-9 combines with J gene TRBJ2-7; D unclear. Trimming stripped 1 base from V and 3 bases from J, with 13 bases between. Germline loops: CDR1 SEHNR, CDR2 FQNEAQ (reference sequence). The CDR3 covers 15 residues.

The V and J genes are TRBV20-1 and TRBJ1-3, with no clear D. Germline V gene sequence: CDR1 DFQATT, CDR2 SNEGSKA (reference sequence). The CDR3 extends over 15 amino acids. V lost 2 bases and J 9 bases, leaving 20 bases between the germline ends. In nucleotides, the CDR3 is TGCAGTGCTAGAATAAAGGGTCGAAAGAGACGCACCATATATTTT. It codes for CSARIKGRKRRTIYF.

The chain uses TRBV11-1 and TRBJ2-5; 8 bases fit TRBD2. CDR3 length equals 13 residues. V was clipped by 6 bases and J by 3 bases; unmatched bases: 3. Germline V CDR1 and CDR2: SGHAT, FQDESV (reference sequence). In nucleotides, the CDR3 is TGTGCCAGCAGTCCGACTAGCGAAGAGACCCAGTACTTC. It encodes CASSPTSEETQYF.

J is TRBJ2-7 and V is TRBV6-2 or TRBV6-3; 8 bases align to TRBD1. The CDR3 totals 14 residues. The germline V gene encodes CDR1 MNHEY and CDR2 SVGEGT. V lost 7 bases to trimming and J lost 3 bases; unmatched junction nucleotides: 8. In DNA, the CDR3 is TGTGCCAGCACTACGACACAGGGGGACTACGAGCAGTACTTC. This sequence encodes CASTTTQGDYEQYF.

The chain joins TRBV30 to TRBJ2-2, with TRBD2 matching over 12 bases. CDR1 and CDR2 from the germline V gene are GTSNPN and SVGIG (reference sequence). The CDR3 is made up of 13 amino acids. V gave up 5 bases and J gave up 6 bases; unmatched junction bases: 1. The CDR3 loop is CAWASGGAGELFF. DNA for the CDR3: TGTGCCTGGGCTAGCGGGGGGGCCGGGGAGCTGTTTTTT.

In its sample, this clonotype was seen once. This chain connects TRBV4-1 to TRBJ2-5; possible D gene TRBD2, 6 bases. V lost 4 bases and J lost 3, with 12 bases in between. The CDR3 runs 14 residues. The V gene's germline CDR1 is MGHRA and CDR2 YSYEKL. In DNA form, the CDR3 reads TGCGCCAGCAGCCGGACGGGACTCGAAGAGACCCAGTACTTC. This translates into CASSRTGLEETQYF.